What follows are 25 T cell receptor beta chains derived from one specimen sequenced in a study of cytomegalovirus exposure and HLA in healthy donors. PCR employed 60 Vbeta and 13 Jbeta primers. TCRdb keeps only in-frame clones here, not all; method: immunoSEQ multiplex PCR. The repertoire holds around 86,000 clones, with 77% as singletons. Sample: PBMCs. These receptors came from a man aged 50 to 60 in good health and CMV-seropositive.

This clone has more than one count but fewer than ten. CDR3 DNA: TGTGCCAGTAGCATACTCGGGGGCTACGAGCAGTACTTC. Translating gives CASSILGGYEQYF. J is TRBJ2-7 and V is TRBV19, with D perhaps matching TRBD2 (6 bases). CDR1 is LNHDA, CDR2 SQIVND, per germline (reference sequence). Trimming removed 6 bases from V and 3 bases from J, with 12 bases in between. There are 13 residues in the CDR3.

The rearrangement joins TRBV2 to TRBJ2-4; D perhaps matches TRBD1 (6 bases). The CDR3 sequence is 15 residues long. Germline CDR1 and CDR2: SNHLY and FYNNEI. Between the trimmed V and J ends, which lost 4 bases and 5 bases, there was a span of 15 bases. The CDR3 sequence: CASSGGTGSQNIQYF. DNA for the CDR3: TGTGCCAGCAGTGGAGGTACAGGGAGCCAAAACATTCAGTACTTC. Full variable domain (missing parts from reference TRBV2 and TRBJ2-4): EPEVTQTPSHQVTQMGQEVILRCVPISNHLYFYWYRQILGQKVEFLVSFYNNEISEKSEIFDDQFSVERPDGSNFTLKIRSTKLEDSAMYFCASSGGTGSQNIQYFGAGTRLSVL.

This clone was counted only a few times. The chain joins TRBV14 to TRBJ2-2, with 12 bases fitting TRBD2. CDR3 length: 16 residues. Germline CDR1 is SGHDN and CDR2 is FVKESK. V shed 2 bases, J shed 4 bases, and the junction held 2 bases outside the gene matches. The CDR3 protein is CASSQLAGGPTGELFF. DNA for the CDR3: TGTGCCAGCAGCCAACTAGCGGGAGGGCCCACCGGGGAGCTGTTTTTT.

The chain is built from TRBV4-2 and TRBJ2-5; no definite D call. The closer fit of TRBJ2-7 to the DNA end suggests the J call may be wrong. The CDR3 totals 14 residues. Germline-derived CDR1 and CDR2 are LGHNA and YNFKEQ. The CDR3 here is CASSPWADTLEQYF. The CDR3 bases are TGTGCCAGCAGCCCCTGGGCTGACACCCTCGAGCAGTACTTC.

Turning to this clone: Other DNA sequences in the sample encode the same CDR3. The chain is built from TRBV6-1 and TRBJ1-5, with 9 bases that match TRBD1. The CDR3 runs to 14 residues. After removal of 8 bases from V and 3 bases from J, the junction contained 5 bases not matched to a gene. Germline V gene data show CDR1 as MNHNS and CDR2 as SASEGT. CDR3 sequence: CASSRTGDNQPQHF. The CDR3 nucleotides are TGTGCCAGCTCTCGGACAGGGGACAATCAGCCCCAGCATTTT.

V is TRBV29-1 and J is TRBJ2-5, with D possibly matching TRBD2 (6 bases). The length of the CDR3 is 12 residues. The germline gives CDR1 SQVTM, CDR2 ANQGSEA. V lost 7 bases and J 4 bases, leaving 13 bases between the germline ends. The CDR3 DNA is TGCAGCGCCGATGACGGGGGAGAGACCCAGTACTTC. The encoded protein is CSADDGGETQYF. The full variable domain, rest sourced from reference TRBV29-1 and TRBJ2-5, is SAVISQKPSRDICQRGTSLTIQCQVDSQVTMMFWYRQQPGQSLTLIATANQGSEATYESGFVIDKFPISRPNLTFSTLTVSNMSPEDSSIYLCSADDGGETQYFGPGTRLLVL.

This clone was seen once. CDR3 DNA: TGTGCCAGCAGCGGGGAACTAGCGGGAATCGTCCATGAGCAGTTCTTC. Translation: CASSGELAGIVHEQFF. V usage is TRBV5-4 and J usage is TRBJ2-1; TRBD2 agrees at 10 bases. In germline, CDR1 is SGHNT, CDR2 YYREEE (reference sequence). This CDR3 is built from 16 residues. With 4 bases clipped from V and 8 bases from J, the junction kept 12 bases outside the gene matches.

The chain employs TRBV7-8 and TRBJ1-1, with 7 bases matching TRBD1. Germline V gives CDR1 SGHVS, CDR2 FQNEAQ. Trimming cost V 5 bases and J 8 bases; bases outside gene matches: 11. The length of the CDR3 is 14 residues. The CDR3 protein is CASSPGGPPVEAFF. The CDR3 DNA sequence: TGTGCCAGCAGCCCAGGGGGTCCTCCCGTGGAAGCTTTCTTT.

This chain links TRBV19 with TRBJ2-3; a weak D match, TRBD2 (5 bases). This CDR3 region has 14 residues. V was pared by 5 bases and J by 2 bases, with 11 bases between. Germline CDR1 and CDR2: LNHDA and SQIVND (reference sequence). The CDR3 here is CASSGGSITDTQYF. The CDR3 region has the DNA TGTGCCAGTAGTGGTGGGAGTATCACAGATACGCAGTATTTT.

The chain is built from TRBV13 and TRBJ2-3, with TRBD2 identical over 7 bases. The V gene's germline CDR1 is PRHDT and CDR2 FYEKMQ (reference sequence). The CDR3 covers 15 residues. V was pared by 1 base and J by 2 bases, with 3 bases of the junction left unmatched. The CDR3 region is CASSLVGLPTDTQYF. Written as DNA, the CDR3 is TGTGCCAGCAGCTTAGTGGGACTACCCACAGATACGCAGTATTTT. Drawing the rest from reference TRBV13 and TRBJ2-3, the complete variable domain is AAGVIQSPRHLIKEKRETATLKCYPIPRHDTVYWYQQGPGQDPQFLISFYEKMQSDKGSIPDRFSAQQFSDYHSELNMSSLELGDSALYFCASSLVGLPTDTQYFGPGTRLTVL.

The chain joins TRBV19 to TRBJ2-7; TRBD2 matches at 10 bases. The J call may be in error: the DNA end matches TRBJ2-1 better. The CDR3 is 14 residues long. Germline assignment: CDR1 LNHDA and CDR2 SQIVND (reference sequence). The CDR3 DNA reads as TGTGCCAGCACTAAACCGGGACTAGCGAATGAGCAGTTCTTC. Amino acid sequence: CASTKPGLANEQFF.

V is TRBV6-1 and J is TRBJ1-2; TRBD1 is a possible D gene (5 bases). The CDR3 contains 17 residues. V was clipped by 0 bases and J by 7 bases, with 21 bases between them. CDR1 MNHNS and CDR2 SASEGT come from the germline V gene. The CDR3 DNA is TGTGCCAGCAGTGAAGCGCTTCTGGAGGGGTGGCCGCCTGGCTACACCTTC. This sequence encodes CASSEALLEGWPPGYTF.

The rearrangement uses TRBV5-5 and TRBJ1-1, with D tentatively TRBD1 (6 bases). Trimming stripped 3 bases from V and 4 bases from J, with 13 bases between. CDR1 is SGHKS, CDR2 YYEKEE, per germline (reference sequence). The CDR3 loop spans 14 amino acids. The CDR3 protein is CASSSHGGATEAFF. CDR3 in DNA: TGTGCCAGCAGCTCCCACGGGGGGGCCACTGAAGCTTTCTTT.

This chain connects TRBV11-2 to TRBJ2-7; 7 bases are shared with TRBD1. Germline CDR1 SGHAT, CDR2 FQNNGV. There are 16 residues in the CDR3. V shed 8 bases, J shed 3 bases, and the junction held 16 bases outside the gene matches. The CDR3 region has the DNA TGTGCCAGCGGGGATCACCAGGGGGTTAAAATCTACGAGCAGTACTTC. Translating it yields CASGDHQGVKIYEQYF. Full variable domain (outside the CDR3, taken from reference TRBV11-2 and TRBJ2-7): EAGVAQSPRYKIIEKRQSVAFWCNPISGHATLYWYQQILGQGPKLLIQFQNNGVVDDSQLPKDRFSAERLKGVDSTLKIQPAKLEDSAVYLCASGDHQGVKIYEQYFGPGTRLTVT.

The V gene is TRBV10-3, the J gene TRBJ2-1; TRBD2 matches 7 bases. CDR1 and CDR2 from the germline V gene are ENHRY and SYGVKD. The CDR3 spans 16 residues. The ends lost 3 bases at V and 1 base at J; junction bases unmatched: 6. The CDR3 DNA reads TGTGCCATCAGTGACCCCGGACTAGTATCCTACAATGAGCAGTTCTTC. Translated, it gives CAISDPGLVSYNEQFF.

V usage is TRBV5-4 and J usage is TRBJ1-1, with 7 bases fitting TRBD1. The CDR3 spans 13 residues. The V gene end was trimmed by 4 bases and the J gene end by 4 bases; junction bases not matched to a gene: 4. Germline V CDR1 and CDR2: SGHNT, YYREEE (reference sequence). The CDR3 region is CASSPTGPTEAFF. DNA of the CDR3: TGTGCCAGCAGCCCGACAGGGCCCACTGAAGCTTTCTTT.

The chain's CDR3 is CAWSPKTSPTEAFF. CDR3 bases: TGTGCCTGGAGTCCGAAAACTAGTCCCACTGAAGCTTTCTTT. The chain joins TRBV30 to TRBJ1-1; D gene uncertain. V was pared by 2 bases and J by 4 bases, with 14 bases between. Per the germline V gene, CDR1 is GTSNPN and CDR2 is SVGIG (reference sequence). The CDR3 totals 14 residues.

This chain connects TRBV14 to TRBJ2-7, with 7 bases lining up with TRBD1. Germline assignment: CDR1 SGHDN and CDR2 FVKESK. V trimming: 1 base; J trimming: 0 bases; junction bases outside the gene matches: 3. CDR3 length: 15 residues. In DNA, the CDR3 is TGTGCCAGCAGCCAAGGCAGGGGGTTCTCCTACGAGCAGTACTTC. Translated: CASSQGRGFSYEQYF.

This clone has only a few counts. This chain joins TRBV6-4 and TRBJ2-1, with 7 bases matching TRBD2. Germline assignment: CDR1 MRHNA and CDR2 SNTAGT. V trimming: 5 bases; J trimming: 4 bases; junction bases outside the gene matches: 2. This CDR3 contains 13 residues. The CDR3 protein is CASSTSEYNEQFF. In nucleotides, the CDR3 is TGTGCCAGCAGTACTAGCGAATACAATGAGCAGTTCTTC.

V gene TRBV12-5 combines with J gene TRBJ2-1; 7 bases line up with TRBD2. V lost 5 bases and J lost 10; bases outside the gene matches: 14. The germline gives CDR1 LGHNT, CDR2 FRNRAP. CDR3 size: 15 residues. The CDR3 sequence is CASGLWGGWEGEQFF. Written as DNA, the CDR3 is TGTGCTAGTGGTCTTTGGGGGGGGTGGGAGGGCGAGCAGTTCTTC.

The genes are TRBV18 and TRBJ1-5, with 9 bases fitting TRBD1. Trimming cost V 3 bases and J 6 bases; bases outside gene matches: 6. From germline, CDR1 is KGHSH and CDR2 LQKENI. The CDR3 has 15 residues. The DNA of the CDR3 is TGTGCCAGCTCACCTCAGGGACAGGGCAGTCAGCCCCAGCATTTT. Residues: CASSPQGQGSQPQHF.

The chain joins TRBV21-1 to TRBJ1-5; the D segment call TRBD1 is taken from the table without a DNA check. TRBV21-1 corresponds to a pseudogene. This CDR3 is built from 16 residues. CDR3 in amino acids: CASSNRTDDSNQPQHF. DNA for the CDR3: TGTGCCAGCAGCAACAGGACAGATGATAGCAATCAGCCCCAGCATTTT.

V and J are TRBV29-1 and TRBJ2-1, with 9 bases that match TRBD2. This CDR3 spans 17 amino acids. Trimming at V came to 4 bases and at J to 10 bases, leaving 20 bases not matched to a gene. Per the germline V gene, CDR1 is SQVTM and CDR2 is ANQGSEA. The CDR3 spells CSVGRLTNRLAEIEQFF. The DNA for the CDR3 is TGCAGCGTTGGCCGACTTACGAACCGACTAGCGGAGATAGAGCAGTTCTTC.

The J gene is TRBJ2-1, the V gene TRBV5-1; the match to TRBD1 covers 7 bases. V gave up 0 bases and J gave up 7 bases; unmatched junction bases: 7. This CDR3 contains 15 residues. Germline CDR1 and CDR2: SGHRS and YFSETQ. The CDR3 is CASSLEGAPRNEQFF. The CDR3 DNA reads TGCGCCAGCAGCTTGGAGGGGGCCCCACGGAATGAGCAGTTCTTC.

The chain links TRBV30 to TRBJ2-5, with a possible D match to TRBD2 (6 bases). This CDR3 has 13 amino acids. V was clipped by 2 bases and J by 4 bases, with 11 bases between them. Germline values: CDR1 GTSNPN, CDR2 SVGIG (reference sequence). CDR3 nucleotide sequence: TGTGCCTGGAGTAATGGAGCGGGAGAGACCCAGTACTTC. This codes for CAWSNGAGETQYF. Full variable domain (rest looked up from reference TRBV30 and TRBJ2-5): SQTIHQWPATLVQPVGSPLSLECTVEGTSNPNLYWYRQAAGRGLQLLFYSVGIGQISSEVPQNLSASRPQDRQFILSSKKLLLSDSGFYLCAWSNGAGETQYFGPGTRLLVL.